This T cell receptor (beta chain) originates from a study of T cells after yellow fever vaccination. Background on the study: Preparation of fractions with low cell numbers was performed using SMART-Seq v4 Ultra Low Input. Regarding the study as a whole: Subsequent booster samples again held most clones from primary vaccination (around 96% CD4, about 90% CD8). The study noted that FACS-sorted repertoires could contain abundant clonotypes contaminating from the bulk population.

V shed 5 bases, J shed 2 bases, and the junction held 9 bases outside the gene matches. This CDR3 has 15 residues. This clonotype turned up a few times. Its target is not known. Researchers made TCR cDNA using 5'RACE template switching, and this step added a universal primer site and UMIs. TCRdb re-called the 5' RACE reads with MiXCR, one entry per CDR3 protein. Among 500,000 to 650,000 distinct CDR3 sequences, more than 9% were seen once, and the ten largest hold 14% to 15%. This TCR came from a man aged 25 to 40 who received the YFV17D yellow fever vaccine. The starting material was PBMCs, obtained on the day of the yellow fever booster vaccination. This chain links TRBV12-3 or TRBV12-4 with TRBJ2-7, with 7 nucleotides matching TRBD2. For the CDR3, the DNA is TGTGCCAGCAGTCCGGTAGGCGGGAGTACCTACGAGCAGTACTTC. This gives the protein CASSPVGGSTYEQYF.